What follows are 23 T cell receptor beta chains derived from one specimen sequenced in a study of blood T cells in healthy people across ages. A sample-barcoded 5' primer and a J-beta primer mix were used in a second PCR of roughly 7 to 11 cycles. TCRdb redid the calling of the 5' RACE reads with MiXCR, one entry per CDR3 protein. The table shows around 900,000 distinct CDR3 sequences, with about 30% occurring only once. Sample: blood. These receptors were collected from a woman over 75 in good health.

This clonotype has more than one count but fewer than ten. The chain employs TRBV7-2 and TRBJ1-3; tentative D call: TRBD1 (6 bases). This CDR3 has 16 amino acids. V was trimmed by 2 bases and J by 4 bases, leaving 15 bases between them. The germline gives CDR1 SGHTA, CDR2 FQGNSA. This CDR3 reads CASSLFSGEQGNTIYF. The CDR3 DNA follows: TGTGCCAGCAGCTTATTTTCAGGGGAGCAAGGAAACACCATATATTTT.

As concerns this clonotype: With a much larger clone just one base away, this may be a read error. This chain joins TRBV7-2 and TRBJ2-1; 10 bases fit TRBD1. V shed 8 bases, J shed 6 bases, and the junction held 13 bases outside the gene matches. This CDR3 comprises 16 residues. The V gene's germline CDR1 is SGHTA and CDR2 FQGNSA. As DNA, the CDR3 is TGTGCCAGCGATAAAACCGGGACAGGGGCAAGCAATGAGCAGTTCTTC. It codes for CASDKTGTGASNEQFF.

There are many counts of this clonotype. The chain uses TRBV20-1 and TRBJ2-3, with TRBD2 matching over 9 bases. The length of the CDR3 is 15 residues. Germline lookup yields CDR1 DFQATT and CDR2 SNEGSKA (reference sequence). Trimming took 3 bases from V and 0 from J; bases not matched to a gene: 4. CDR3 residues: CSARKRGVSTDTQYF. As DNA, the CDR3 is TGCAGTGCTAGGAAGCGGGGGGTGAGCACAGATACGCAGTATTTT.

This clonotype appeared many times. The chain uses TRBV27 and TRBJ1-4; 7 positions agree with TRBD1. V gave up 6 bases and J gave up 1 base; unmatched junction bases: 8. CDR3 length: 16 residues. Germline-derived CDR1 and CDR2 are MNHEY and SMNVEV (reference sequence). The CDR3: CASSSRSGGTNEKLFF. In nucleotides, the CDR3 is TGTGCCAGCAGCAGCCGATCAGGGGGAACTAATGAAAAACTGTTTTTT.

The V and J genes are TRBV6-1 and TRBJ2-5; 7 nucleotides match TRBD2. The trim removed 1 base at V and 2 bases at J, leaving 7 bases unmatched. The CDR3 loop spans 16 amino acids. The V gene's germline CDR1 is MNHNS and CDR2 SASEGT. As DNA, the CDR3 is TGTGCCAGCAGTGAAGGAAGCGGGGTAAAACAAGAGACCCAGTACTTC. Protein sequence: CASSEGSGVKQETQYF.

This clonotype was seen at least ten times. The chain uses TRBV5-1 and TRBJ1-2, with 10 bases identical to TRBD1. The trim removed 3 bases at V and 0 bases at J, leaving 2 bases unmatched. Germline V gene data show CDR1 as SGHRS and CDR2 as YFSETQ. CDR3 size: 15 residues. The CDR3 sequence: CASSWGTGANYGYTF. In nucleotides, the CDR3 is TGCGCCAGCAGCTGGGGGACAGGGGCTAACTATGGCTACACCTTC.

This clonotype was seen only a few times. The V gene is TRBV5-1, the J gene TRBJ2-5, with D maybe TRBD1 (5 bases). The J call is doubtful: the DNA matches TRBJ2-1 better. The CDR3 totals 13 residues. Germline V gene data show CDR1 as SGHRS and CDR2 as YFSETQ. The CDR3 DNA sequence: TGCGCCAGCAGCTTGACAGGTCAAGAGACCCAGTTCTTC. Its protein product is CASSLTGQETQFF.

This clonotype was recorded at least ten times. The rearrangement uses TRBV5-1 and TRBJ2-5, with 8 nucleotides matching TRBD2. V lost 0 bases and J lost 5; bases outside the gene matches: 6. CDR3 length: 15 amino acids. Germline loops: CDR1 SGHRS, CDR2 YFSETQ. The DNA for the CDR3 is TGCGCCAGCAGCTTGGATTCTCGGGGGGGTGAGACCCAGTACTTC. Translation gives CASSLDSRGGETQYF.

This clonotype was seen ten or more times. The chain couples TRBV10-3 to TRBJ1-6; possibly TRBD1 for D (6 bases). Trimming took 3 bases from V and 7 from J, leaving 13 bases between them. There are 15 residues in the CDR3. Germline CDR1 is ENHRY and CDR2 is SYGVKD. The CDR3 reads CAISEGGHGNSPLHF. In nucleotides, the CDR3 is TGTGCCATCAGTGAAGGGGGGCATGGGAATTCACCCCTCCACTTT.

This clonotype was found many times. The chain employs TRBV5-1 and TRBJ2-5, with 7 bases that match TRBD1. Germline lookup yields CDR1 SGHRS and CDR2 YFSETQ. V was clipped by 3 bases and J by 7 bases; unmatched bases: 6. This CDR3 has 13 amino acids. The CDR3 region is CASSYDREGTQYF. The CDR3 region has the DNA TGCGCCAGCAGCTACGACAGGGAAGGGACCCAGTACTTC.

The sample holds a few counts of this clonotype. The chain couples TRBV5-1 to TRBJ2-1, with a possible D match to TRBD2 (5 bases). Trimming cost V 2 bases and J 9 bases, with 15 bases left between them. The CDR3 runs to 14 residues. The germline V gene has CDR1 SGHRS and CDR2 YFSETQ. The CDR3 DNA reads TGCGCCAGCAGCTTTGAGAGGGCGGGTAGTGAGCAGTTCTTC. It codes for CASSFERAGSEQFF.

This clonotype was observed many times. The chain employs TRBV6-2 or TRBV6-3 and TRBJ1-2, with D uncertain. Trimming removed 6 bases at V and 2 bases at J, with 13 bases between. CDR3 length: 14 amino acids. Per the germline V gene, CDR1 is MNHEY and CDR2 is SVGEGT. CDR3 bases: TGTGCCAGCAGAGCCGGCGGGTCGAACTATGGCTACACCTTC. Translated: CASRAGGSNYGYTF.

This clonotype occurred a few times. This chain's CDR3 is CASSQGGAGAIYEQYF. CDR3 DNA sequence: TGCGCCAGCAGCCAAGGTGGAGCGGGGGCCATCTACGAGCAGTACTTC. The chain is built from TRBV4-3 and TRBJ2-7; 8 bases align to TRBD2. Germline CDR1 reads LGHNA; CDR2 reads YSLEER. The J segment lost 3 bases and the V segment lost 1 base, leaving 8 bases of the junction unmatched. The CDR3 contains 16 residues.

About this clonotype: An end of the junction differs from the germline gene, which may be a read error. This chain connects TRBV5-1 to TRBJ2-5, with 13 nucleotides matching TRBD2. The CDR3 runs 15 residues. Per the germline V gene, CDR1 is SGHRS and CDR2 is YFSETQ. CDR3 nucleotide sequence: TGCGCCAGCGGCTTGTCACTAGCGGGGGGGGAGACCCAGTACTTC. Its translation is CASGLSLAGGETQYF.

As regards this clonotype: This may stem from a read error, because a much larger clone lies one nucleotide away. The chain carries TRBV20-1 and TRBJ2-3; 10 bases line up with TRBD2. Per germline, CDR1 DFQATT and CDR2 SNEGSKA (reference sequence). The CDR3 has 15 amino acids. The junction had 5 bases not matched to a gene; V was cut back by 3 bases and J by 2 bases. The DNA for the CDR3 is TGCAGTGCTAGGGCAGCGGGGGGGGACACAGATACGCAGTATTTT. It encodes CSARAAGGDTDTQYF.

The J gene is TRBJ1-5, the V gene TRBV6-5; D call uncertain. Germline CDR1 reads MNHEY; CDR2 reads SVGAGI. V lost 4 bases and J 2 bases, leaving 18 bases between the germline ends. The CDR3 runs 17 residues. The CDR3 is CASSSIRTVGGNQPQHF. The CDR3 nucleotides are TGTGCCAGCAGTTCCATCAGAACAGTTGGTGGCAATCAGCCCCAGCATTTT.

This clonotype has ten or more counts. CDR3 nucleotides: TGCGCCAGCAGCTTGGACACGGGCCGGGCGCCCCAGCATTTT. It codes for CASSLDTGRAPQHF. This rearrangement joins TRBV5-1 to TRBJ1-5; D is unresolved. CDR1 SGHRS and CDR2 YFSETQ come from the germline V gene. The length of the CDR3 is 14 residues. Between the trimmed V and J ends, which lost 0 bases and 9 bases, there was a span of 13 bases.

Details on this clonotype: A much larger clone lies one base from this, so it may be a read error. This chain uses TRBV6-2 or TRBV6-3 with TRBJ2-5, with TRBD2 identical over 8 bases. The V gene end was trimmed by 6 bases and the J gene end by 2 bases; junction bases not matched to a gene: 8. The CDR3 spans 15 residues. Germline V lookup: CDR1 MNHEY, CDR2 SVGEGT. The CDR3 bases are TGTGCCAGCAGGCGACTAGCGAGGTCTCAAGAGACCCAGTACTTC. This codes for CASRRLARSQETQYF.

This clonotype showed up many times. This chain joins TRBV28 and TRBJ2-1; 9 bases are shared with TRBD1. Germline V lookup: CDR1 MDHEN, CDR2 SYDVKM. The CDR3 totals 15 residues. V lost 4 bases to trimming and J lost 5 bases; unmatched junction nucleotides: 6. The CDR3 nucleotides read TGTGCCAGCAGTTCTCCGGGACAGGGCGACAATGAGCAGTTCTTC. This codes for CASSSPGQGDNEQFF.

The rearrangement joins TRBV5-1 to TRBJ2-5; tentative D call: TRBD1 (6 bases). CDR3 length: 14 amino acids. Deletions cut 1 base from V and 3 bases from J, with 10 bases between. Germline lookup yields CDR1 SGHRS and CDR2 YFSETQ. The CDR3 region has the DNA TGCGCCAGCAGCTTGCCAGGGGCCGAAGAGACCCAGTACTTC. Protein: CASSLPGAEETQYF.

The chain employs TRBV25-1 and TRBJ1-4; no definite D call. CDR1 and CDR2 (germline): MGHDK, SYGVNS. Trimming cost V 3 bases and J 8 bases, with 16 bases left between them. This CDR3 is built from 15 residues. The CDR3: CASSEQVSVNEKLFF. CDR3 bases: TGTGCCAGCAGTGAGCAAGTATCCGTCAACGAAAAACTGTTTTTT.

This rearrangement joins TRBV7-2 to TRBJ1-5, with D tentatively TRBD1 (5 bases). Germline V gene data show CDR1 as SGHTA and CDR2 as FQGNSA. V lost 3 bases, J lost 7 bases, and 10 bases lay in between. CDR3 length: 13 residues. CDR3 DNA: TGTGCCAGCAGCTTTTGGGGGTGGCAGCCCCAGCATTTT. Translating it yields CASSFWGWQPQHF. Based on the CDR3 plus reference TRBV7-2 and TRBJ1-5, the full variable domain is GAGVSQSPSNKVTEKGKDVELRCDPISGHTALYWYRQSLGQGLEFLIYFQGNSAPDKSGLPSDRFSAERTGGSVSTLTIQRTQQEDSAVYLCASSFWGWQPQHFGDGTRLSIL.

The chain has TRBV20-1 and TRBJ1-6; perhaps TRBD1 as D (6 bases). Germline CDR1 reads DFQATT; CDR2 reads SNEGSKA (reference sequence). Trimming shortened V by 3 bases and J by 2 bases, and 8 bases separated the two germline ends. The CDR3 is 14 residues long. The CDR3 spells CSARWTAYNSPLHF. The DNA of the CDR3 is TGCAGTGCTAGGTGGACAGCCTATAATTCACCCCTCCACTTT.